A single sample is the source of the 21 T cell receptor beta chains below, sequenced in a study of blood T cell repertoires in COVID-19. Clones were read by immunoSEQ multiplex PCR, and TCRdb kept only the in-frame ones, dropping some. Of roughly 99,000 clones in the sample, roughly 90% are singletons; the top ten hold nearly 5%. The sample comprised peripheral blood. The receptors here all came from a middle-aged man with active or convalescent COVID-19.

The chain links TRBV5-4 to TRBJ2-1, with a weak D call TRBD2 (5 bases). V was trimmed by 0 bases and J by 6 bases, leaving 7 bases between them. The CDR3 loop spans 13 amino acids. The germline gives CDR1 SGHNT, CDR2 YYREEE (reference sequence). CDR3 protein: CASSLVSANEQFF. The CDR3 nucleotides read TGTGCCAGCAGCTTGGTTAGCGCCAATGAGCAGTTCTTC.

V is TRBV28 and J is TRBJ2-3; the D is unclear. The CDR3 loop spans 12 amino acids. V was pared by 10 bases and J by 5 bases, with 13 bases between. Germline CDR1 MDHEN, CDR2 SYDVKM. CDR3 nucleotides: TGTGCCAACTTCGGTCCTCAAGATACGCAGTATTTT. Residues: CANFGPQDTQYF.

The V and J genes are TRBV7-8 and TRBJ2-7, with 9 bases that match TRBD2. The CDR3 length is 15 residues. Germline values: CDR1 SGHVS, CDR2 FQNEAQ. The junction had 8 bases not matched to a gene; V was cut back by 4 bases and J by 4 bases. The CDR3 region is CASSSQTSGKYEQYF. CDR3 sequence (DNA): TGTGCCAGCAGCTCACAGACTAGCGGAAAGTACGAGCAGTACTTC.

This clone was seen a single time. The CDR3 DNA sequence: TGCGCCAGCAGCCCCGAGACAGGGCTGGCTGAAAAACTGTTTTTT. Its protein product is CASSPETGLAEKLFF. This chain links TRBV5-1 with TRBJ1-4; 7 bases are shared with TRBD1. The germline CDR1 and CDR2 sequences are SGHRS and YFSETQ. The junction had 10 bases not matched to a gene; V was cut back by 4 bases and J by 7 bases. This CDR3 is built from 15 residues.

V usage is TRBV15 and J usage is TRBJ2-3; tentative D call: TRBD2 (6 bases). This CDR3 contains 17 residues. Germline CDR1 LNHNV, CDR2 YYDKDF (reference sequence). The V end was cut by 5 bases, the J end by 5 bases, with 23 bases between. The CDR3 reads CATSFGGDAKVRDTQYF. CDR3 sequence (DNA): TGTGCCACCAGCTTTGGCGGGGACGCTAAGGTGCGAGATACGCAGTATTTT.

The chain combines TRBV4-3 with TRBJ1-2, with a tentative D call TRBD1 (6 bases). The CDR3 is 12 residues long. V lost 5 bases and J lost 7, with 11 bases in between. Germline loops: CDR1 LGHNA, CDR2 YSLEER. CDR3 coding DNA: TGCGCCAGCAGCACAGGGAGAGGTGGCTACACCTTC. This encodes CASSTGRGGYTF.

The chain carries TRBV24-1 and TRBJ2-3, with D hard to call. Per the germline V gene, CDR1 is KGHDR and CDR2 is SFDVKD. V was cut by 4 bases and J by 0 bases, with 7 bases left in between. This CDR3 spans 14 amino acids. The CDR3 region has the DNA TGTGCCACCAGTGACCTCCGGAGCACAGATACGCAGTATTTT. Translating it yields CATSDLRSTDTQYF.

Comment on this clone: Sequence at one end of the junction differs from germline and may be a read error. The CDR3 reads CASSEAGKVHF. CDR3 coding DNA: TGTGCCAGCAGTGAGGCCGGGAAAGTACATTTT. This chain links TRBV5-4 with TRBJ2-3; a weak D match, TRBD2 (5 bases). The CDR3 runs to 11 residues. Germline CDR1 reads SGHNT; CDR2 reads YYREEE (reference sequence).

The CDR3 region has the DNA TGTGCCAGCAGGCGGGATTACCGAAATGAGCAGTTCTTC. Protein sequence: CASRRDYRNEQFF. This chain connects TRBV7-2 to TRBJ2-1, with D maybe TRBD2 (6 bases). V was pared by 6 bases and J by 7 bases, with 13 bases between. The length of the CDR3 is 13 residues. Germline V gene data show CDR1 as SGHTA and CDR2 as FQGNSA.

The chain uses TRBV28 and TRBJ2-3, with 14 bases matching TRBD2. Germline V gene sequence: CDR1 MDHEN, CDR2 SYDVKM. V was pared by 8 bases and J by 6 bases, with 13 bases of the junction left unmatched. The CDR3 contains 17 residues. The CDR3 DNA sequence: TGTGCCAGCGGAAGTCCGGGACTAGCGGGAGTTAGCGATACGCAGTATTTT. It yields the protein CASGSPGLAGVSDTQYF.

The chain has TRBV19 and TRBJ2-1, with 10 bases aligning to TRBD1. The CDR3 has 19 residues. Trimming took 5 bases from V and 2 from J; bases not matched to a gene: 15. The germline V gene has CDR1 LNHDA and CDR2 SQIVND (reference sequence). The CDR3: CASSQTGTGASFAYNEQFF. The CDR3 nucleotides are TGTGCCAGTAGTCAAACAGGGACAGGGGCGTCATTCGCCTACAATGAGCAGTTCTTC. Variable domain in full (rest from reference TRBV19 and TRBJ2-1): DGGITQSPKYLFRKEGQNVTLSCEQNLNHDAMYWYRQDPGQGLRLIYYSQIVNDFQKGDIAEGYSVSREKKESFPLTVTSAQKNPTAFYLCASSQTGTGASFAYNEQFFGPGTRLTVL.

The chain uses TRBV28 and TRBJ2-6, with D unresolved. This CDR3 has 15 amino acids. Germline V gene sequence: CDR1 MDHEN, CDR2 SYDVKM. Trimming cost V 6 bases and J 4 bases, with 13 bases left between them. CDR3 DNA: TGTGCCAGCAGCCTTGTTGCGTCAGGGGCCAACGTCCTGACTTTC. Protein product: CASSLVASGANVLTF. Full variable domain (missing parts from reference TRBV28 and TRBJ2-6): DVKVTQSSRYLVKRTGEKVFLECVQDMDHENMFWYRQDPGLGLRLIYFSYDVKMKEKGDIPEGYSVSREKKERFSLILESASTNQTSMYLCASSLVASGANVLTFGAGSRLTVL.

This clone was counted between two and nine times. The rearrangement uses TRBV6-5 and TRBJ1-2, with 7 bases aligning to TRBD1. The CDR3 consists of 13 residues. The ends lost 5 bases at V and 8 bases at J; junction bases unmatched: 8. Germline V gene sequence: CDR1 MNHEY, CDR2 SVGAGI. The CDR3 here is CASSPPGQQGYTF. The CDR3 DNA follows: TGTGCCAGCAGTCCGCCGGGACAGCAAGGCTACACCTTC.

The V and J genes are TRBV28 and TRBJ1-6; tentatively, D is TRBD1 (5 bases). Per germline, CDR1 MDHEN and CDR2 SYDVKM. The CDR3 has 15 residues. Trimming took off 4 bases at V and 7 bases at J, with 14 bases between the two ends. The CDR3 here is CASSSQGRGNSPLHF. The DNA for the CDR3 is TGTGCCAGCAGTTCCCAAGGCCGGGGGAATTCACCCCTCCACTTT.

The CDR3: CASSPDLGGAPYNEQFF. Written as DNA, the CDR3 is TGTGCCAGCAGCCCGGACTTGGGCGGAGCCCCTTACAATGAGCAGTTCTTC. J is TRBJ2-1 and V is TRBV9, with TRBD2 as a possible D gene (5 bases). With 4 bases removed from V and 4 bases from J, the gap between germline ends came to 21 bases. In germline, CDR1 is SGDLS, CDR2 YYNGEE. The CDR3 is 17 residues long.

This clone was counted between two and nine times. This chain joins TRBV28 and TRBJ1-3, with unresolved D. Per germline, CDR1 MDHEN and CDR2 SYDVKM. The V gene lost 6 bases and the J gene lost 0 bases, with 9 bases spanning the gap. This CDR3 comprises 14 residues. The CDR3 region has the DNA TGTGCCAGCAGCCAAGGGAGCTCTGGAAACACCATATATTTT. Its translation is CASSQGSSGNTIYF.

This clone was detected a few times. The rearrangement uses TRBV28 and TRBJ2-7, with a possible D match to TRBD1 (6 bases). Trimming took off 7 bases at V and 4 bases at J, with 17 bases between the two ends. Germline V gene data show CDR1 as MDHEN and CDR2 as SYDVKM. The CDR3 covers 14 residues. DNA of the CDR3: TGTGCCAGCAACGCAGGGGACCCCCCTTACGAGCAGTACTTC. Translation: CASNAGDPPYEQYF.

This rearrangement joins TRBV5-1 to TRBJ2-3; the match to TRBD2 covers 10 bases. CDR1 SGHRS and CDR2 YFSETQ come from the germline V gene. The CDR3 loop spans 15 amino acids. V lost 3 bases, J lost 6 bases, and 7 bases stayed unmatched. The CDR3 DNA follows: TGCGCCAGCAGCTACCTAGCGGGAGAGGTGGATACGCAGTATTTT. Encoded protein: CASSYLAGEVDTQYF.

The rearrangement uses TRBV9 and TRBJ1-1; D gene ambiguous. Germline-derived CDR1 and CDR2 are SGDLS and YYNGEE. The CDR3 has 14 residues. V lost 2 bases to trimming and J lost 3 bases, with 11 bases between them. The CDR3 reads CASSVTDTYTEAFF. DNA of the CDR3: TGTGCCAGCAGCGTTACAGATACTTACACTGAAGCTTTCTTT.

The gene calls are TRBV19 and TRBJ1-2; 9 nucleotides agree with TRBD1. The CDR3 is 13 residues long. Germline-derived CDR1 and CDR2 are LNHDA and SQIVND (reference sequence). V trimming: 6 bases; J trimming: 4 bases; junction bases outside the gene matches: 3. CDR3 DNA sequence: TGTGCCAGTAGCAGGACAGGGGTCTATGGCTACACCTTC. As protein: CASSRTGVYGYTF.

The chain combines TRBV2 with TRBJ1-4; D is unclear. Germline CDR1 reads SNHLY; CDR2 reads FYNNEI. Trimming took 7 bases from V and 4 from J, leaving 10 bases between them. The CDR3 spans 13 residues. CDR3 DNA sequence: TGTGCCAGCAACGCGGTGGGTAATGAAAAACTGTTTTTT. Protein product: CASNAVGNEKLFF.